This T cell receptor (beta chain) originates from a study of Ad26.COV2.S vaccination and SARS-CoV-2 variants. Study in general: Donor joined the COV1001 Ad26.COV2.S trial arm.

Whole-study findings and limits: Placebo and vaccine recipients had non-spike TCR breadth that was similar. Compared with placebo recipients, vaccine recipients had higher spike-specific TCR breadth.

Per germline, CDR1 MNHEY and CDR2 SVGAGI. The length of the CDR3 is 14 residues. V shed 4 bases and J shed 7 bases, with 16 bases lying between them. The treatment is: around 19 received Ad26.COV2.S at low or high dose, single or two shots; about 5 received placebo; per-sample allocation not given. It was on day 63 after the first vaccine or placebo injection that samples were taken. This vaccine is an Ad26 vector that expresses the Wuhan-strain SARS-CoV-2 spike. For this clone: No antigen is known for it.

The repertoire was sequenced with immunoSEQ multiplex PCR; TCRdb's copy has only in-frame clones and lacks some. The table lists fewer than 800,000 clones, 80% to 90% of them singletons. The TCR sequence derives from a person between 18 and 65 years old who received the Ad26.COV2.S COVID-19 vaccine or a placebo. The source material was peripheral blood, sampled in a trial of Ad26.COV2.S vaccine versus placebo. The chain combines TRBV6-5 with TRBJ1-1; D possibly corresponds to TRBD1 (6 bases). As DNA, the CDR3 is TGTGCCAGCAGTTTATCCGTCGGACAGATTGAAGCTTTCTTT. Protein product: CASSLSVGQIEAFF.